The source of this TCR beta chain is a study of shared clonotypes between healthy human individuals. Original processing methods: Junction-only sequences without quality scores came from ImmunoSEQ, so filtering differed. Sequenced by immunoSEQ multiplex PCR; TCRdb stores in-frame clones only, minus some. D and trimming come from the DNA, and the V and J calls and clone size come from that table. The data show some 1,600,000 clones, approximately 98% seen once. General study points: Non-shared clonotypes had lower generation probabilities than clonotypes shared by all four sorted-subset donors.

Comment on this clone: Its antigen is undetermined.

With 4 bases removed from V and 8 bases from J, the gap between germline ends came to 17 bases. The CDR3 extends over 15 amino acids. Germline V gene data show CDR1 as SGHAT and CDR2 as FQNNGV. The donor population consisted of healthy HIV-negative adults with no recent acute infections or vaccinations. The chain uses TRBV11-2 and TRBJ2-2; D gene uncertain. The TCR sequence derives from a man aged 25 to 45 in good health. Sample: naive CD4+ T cells sorted from blood. Subset defined: CD45RA+ positively selected. The chain's CDR3 is CASSSLTSQLGELFF. The CDR3 DNA reads TGTGCCAGCAGCTCTCTAACCTCCCAGTTGGGGGAGCTGTTTTTT.